The 5 T cell receptor beta chains in this list originate from one sample, sequenced in a study of blood T cell repertoires in COVID-19. TCRdb's table, derived via immunoSEQ multiplex PCR, lists solely in-frame clones and lacks some. The repertoire holds 250,000 to 350,000 clones, with around 82% as singletons. The source material was peripheral blood. The receptors were sampled from a woman between 50 and 59 years old with acute or convalescent COVID-19.

The J gene is TRBJ1-4, the V gene TRBV2, with D perhaps matching TRBD1 (5 bases). This CDR3 has 15 residues. Looked up from germline, CDR1 is SNHLY and CDR2 is FYNNEI. V shed 4 bases and J shed 5 bases, with 14 bases lying between them. CDR3 bases: TGTGCCAGCAGTGTGGGTCAGGGAAGGAATGAAAAACTGTTTTTT. This codes for CASSVGQGRNEKLFF.

The chain couples TRBV12-5 to TRBJ2-6; D gene ambiguous. The V gene lost 5 bases and the J gene lost 3 bases, with 5 bases spanning the gap. The germline CDR1 and CDR2 sequences are LGHNT and FRNRAP. This CDR3 comprises 13 residues. CDR3 in amino acids: CASGNSGANVLTF. Written as DNA, the CDR3 is TGTGCTAGTGGTAATAGTGGGGCCAACGTCCTGACTTTC.

This chain links TRBV7-2 with TRBJ2-5; 11 bases match TRBD2. Per the germline V gene, CDR1 is SGHTA and CDR2 is FQGNSA. V gave up 2 bases and J gave up 4 bases; unmatched junction bases: 6. This CDR3 has 16 residues. This CDR3 reads CASSLTSGSIGETQYF. CDR3 sequence (DNA): TGTGCCAGCAGCTTAACTAGCGGGAGTATCGGAGAGACCCAGTACTTC.

The chain combines TRBV5-1 with TRBJ2-1; TRBD2 aligns across 12 bases. This CDR3 comprises 15 residues. Trimming at V came to 2 bases and at J to 8 bases, leaving 5 bases not matched to a gene. In germline, CDR1 is SGHRS, CDR2 YFSETQ. The CDR3 protein is CASSLLTSGGDEQFF. The CDR3 DNA reads as TGCGCCAGCAGCTTATTGACTAGCGGGGGCGATGAGCAGTTCTTC.

Details on this clone: This CDR3 is also generated by other DNA sequences in the sample. This chain joins TRBV9 and TRBJ2-5, with 11 positions matching TRBD2. J was trimmed by 4 bases and V by 0 bases; bases with no gene match: 2. Germline assignment: CDR1 SGDLS and CDR2 YYNGEE. This CDR3 has 15 residues. This CDR3 reads CASSVDSGRGETQYF. The CDR3 bases are TGTGCCAGCAGCGTAGATAGCGGGAGGGGAGAGACCCAGTACTTC.